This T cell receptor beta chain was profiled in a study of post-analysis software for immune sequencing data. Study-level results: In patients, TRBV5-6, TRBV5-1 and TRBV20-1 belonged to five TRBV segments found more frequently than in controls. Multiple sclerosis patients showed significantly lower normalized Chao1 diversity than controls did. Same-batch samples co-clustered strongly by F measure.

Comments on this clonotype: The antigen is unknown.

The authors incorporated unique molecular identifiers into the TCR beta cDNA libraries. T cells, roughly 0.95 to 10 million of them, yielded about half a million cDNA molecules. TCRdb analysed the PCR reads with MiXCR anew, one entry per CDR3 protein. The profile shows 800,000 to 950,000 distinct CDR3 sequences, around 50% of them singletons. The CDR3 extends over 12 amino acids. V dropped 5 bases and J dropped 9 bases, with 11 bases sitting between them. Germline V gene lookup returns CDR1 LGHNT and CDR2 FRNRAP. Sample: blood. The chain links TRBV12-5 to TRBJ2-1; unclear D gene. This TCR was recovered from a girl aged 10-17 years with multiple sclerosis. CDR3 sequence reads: CASGVPPGEQFF. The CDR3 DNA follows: TGTGCTAGTGGTGTACCGCCGGGTGAGCAGTTCTTC.